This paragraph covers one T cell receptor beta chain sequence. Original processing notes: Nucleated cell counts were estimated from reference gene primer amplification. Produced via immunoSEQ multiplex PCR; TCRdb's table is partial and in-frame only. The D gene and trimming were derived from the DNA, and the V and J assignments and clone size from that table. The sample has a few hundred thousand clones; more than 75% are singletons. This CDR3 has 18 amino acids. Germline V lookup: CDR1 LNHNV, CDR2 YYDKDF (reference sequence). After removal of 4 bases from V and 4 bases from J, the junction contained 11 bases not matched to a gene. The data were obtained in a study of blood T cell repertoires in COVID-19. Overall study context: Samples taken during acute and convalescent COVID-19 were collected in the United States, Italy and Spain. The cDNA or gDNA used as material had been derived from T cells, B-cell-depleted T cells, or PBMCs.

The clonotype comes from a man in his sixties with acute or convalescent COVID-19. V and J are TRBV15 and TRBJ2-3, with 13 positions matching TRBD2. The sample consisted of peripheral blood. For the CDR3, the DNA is TGTGCCACCAGCAAAGCCCAACTAGCGGGGGGGCCCGCAGATACGCAGTATTTT. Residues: CATSKAQLAGGPADTQYF.